This T cell receptor (beta chain) comes out of a study of shared clonotypes between healthy human individuals. Profiled with immunoSEQ multiplex PCR; TCRdb holds only in-frame clones, not every one. Among about 380,000 clones listed, approximately 96% were seen once. The junction had 10 bases not matched to a gene; V was cut back by 5 bases and J by 4 bases. The CDR3 is made up of 16 amino acids. Germline V gene lookup returns CDR1 SGHVS and CDR2 FQNEAQ. Sequenced material: memory CD8+ T cells sorted from blood. Subset denoted: CD45RO+ cells pooled with CCR7-negative TemRA cells. The receptor comes from a man younger than 45 in good health. This chain joins TRBV7-8 and TRBJ2-7; 11 positions match TRBD2. CDR3 nucleotides: TGTGCCAGCAGCCCAAAGATAGCGGGAGGGCCGTACGAGCAGTACTTC. This codes for CASSPKIAGGPYEQYF. Variable domain in full (rest from reference TRBV7-8 and TRBJ2-7): GAGVSQSPRYKVAKRGQDVALRCDPISGHVSLFWYQQALGQGPEFLTYFQNEAQLDKSGLPSDRFFAERPEGSVSTLKIQRTQQEDSAVYLCASSPKIAGGPYEQYFGPGTRLTVT.